This T cell receptor (beta chain) was retrieved from a study of spatial heterogeneity in lung cancer (dated by TCRdb to the late 2010s). The study in broad terms: Samples were obtained from around 72 patients with early-stage, untreated non-small cell lung cancer from the lung TRACERx cohort. Follow-up PBMC samples were sequenced whenever available, with the median time to follow-up being two to three years after resection. More beta-chain than alpha-chain transcripts were consistently detected, likely reflecting higher beta-chain transcript abundance. In the raw uncorrected reads, each unique combination of TCR and UMI appeared more than ten times on average. In non-small cell lung cancer, the study quantitatively compared TCR alpha and beta repertoires across several tumor regions, matched nontumor lung, and blood. TCR repertoire features were related to nonsynonymous mutation counts determined by whole-exome sequencing of tumor tissue. Both alpha and beta chains were TCR-sequenced in approximately 200 tumor regions, approximately 67 matched nontumor lung samples and approximately 50 PBMC samples obtained at surgery.

Here is what the overall study found, with its caveats: Additional single-cell paired TCR alpha and beta sequencing was considered necessary to confirm, at a functional level, the hypothesis that regional TCRs recognize regional mutations. Only approximately 14 patients were included in the comparisons of baseline and follow-up blood repertoires. Ubiquitous expanded tumor TCRs were detected in blood more often at tumor resection than at routine follow-up.

V gives up 5 bases and J gives up 0 bases, and the segment between their germline ends measures 11 bases. For CDR1 and CDR2, the germline V gene (reference sequence) lists LNHNV and YYDKDF. The CDR3 holds 15 amino acids from the cysteine to the phenylalanine. Only the CDR3 portion is preserved as DNA: 45 bases, with reading frame beginning at the first base. The sample's time point label is to be understood as: blood at routine non-recurrence follow-up after resection. Without any cell sorting, TCR sequencing was performed on whole RNA extracted either from tumor and nontumor lung tissue or from cryopreserved PBMC samples. Only patients with enough RNA available from two or more tumor regions were chosen for TCR sequencing. In the case of this clonotype: The target of this receptor is not known. Per-base quality was not reported, and no clone a single base away is much larger than it.

Library generation was performed with 5' RACE. TCRdb names NextSeq 500 as the instrument used. In the TCR library protocol, a unique molecular identifier was attached to each TCR cDNA molecule so that PCR and sequencing errors could be corrected. The paper's processing steps were these. TCR identification, UMI-based error correction and CDR3 extraction were all carried out with Decombinator tools. Expanded TCRs were defined as those above a frequency of 2 per 1,000, corresponding to the top 1% of the tumor frequency distribution. Rényi diversity was computed with the R vegan package after subsampling each repertoire 100 times to 5,000 TCRs. To build CDR3 similarity networks, amino acid triplet string-kernel similarity was used, and CDR3s were connected when their pairwise similarity was above 0.82. TCRdb redid the processing of the public reads, applying fastp at Q25 and MiXCR, and retained in-frame beta chains. Entries that share a CDR3 protein sequence are merged under the most common genes and DNA. TCRdb's processing, not the study's, gives the V and J calls here. The sample table lists roughly 38,000 distinct CDR3 sequences, over 9.5% of them with a count of one. 17% of the sample is held by the ten biggest clonotypes.

This receptor was identified in a female donor with early-stage non-small cell lung cancer. Sequenced material: PBMCs, taken at follow-up. Here the chain combines TRBV15 and TRBJ2-1, with the D gene call left open. The nucleotide sequence reads TGTGCCACCAGCCCGTGGCGGCTCTCCTACAATGAGCAGTTCTTC. This yields the protein CATSPWRLSYNEQFF.